This TCR beta chain derives from a study of shared clonotypes between healthy human individuals. Study results and caveats: Among the subsets, naive ones generally showed larger estimated richness than memory ones.

Trimming took off 5 bases at V and 2 bases at J, with 10 bases between the two ends. There are 13 residues in the CDR3. Germline V gene data show CDR1 as SGHAT and CDR2 as FQNNGV. Genomic DNA of each subset was evenly split across several immunoSEQ plates. Sequencing used immunoSEQ multiplex PCR; TCRdb keeps in-frame clones, though not all of them. This sample has hundreds of thousands of clones, with 87% found just once. CD8 memory merged CD45RO+ cells and CCR7-negative CD45RA+ TemRA cells into one population. This clone was detected only once. Its antigen is unknown. This chain links TRBV11-2 with TRBJ2-7; D might be TRBD2 (6 bases). The sequenced sample consisted of memory CD8+ T cells sorted from blood. Subset in this sample: CD45RO+ cells pooled with CCR7-negative TemRA cells. The TCR originated in a man aged 18 to 30 in good health. The CDR3 DNA sequence: TGTGCCAGCAGCCGACTAGTCGCCTACGAGCAGTACTTC. Its translation is CASSRLVAYEQYF.